A selection of T cell receptor beta chains follows, all from one sample in a study of Ad26.COV2.S vaccination and SARS-CoV-2 variants. TCRdb keeps only in-frame clones here, not all; method: immunoSEQ multiplex PCR. The sample lists 300,000 to 400,000 clones; around 90% were seen once. The source material was peripheral blood, sampled in a trial of Ad26.COV2.S vaccine versus placebo. Receptor source: a person between 18 and 59 years old who received the Ad26.COV2.S COVID-19 vaccine or a placebo. Each CDR3 is given with its conserved first and last residue. Fields, in order: J gene, V gene, D gene, clone size, CDR3 DNA, CDR3 protein. D genes are given only for firm matches. Not all rows give a size; the values are once, few, many and, for expanded clones, a class.

TRBJ2-1	TRBV27	-	-	TGTGCCAGCAGTTTATCCCTTGGCCGGGCTCGGTTCTTC	CASSLSLGRARFF
TRBJ1-1	TRBV12-3/TRBV12-4	-	-	TGTGCCAGCAGTCGAGACAGGAACACTGAAGCTTTCTTT	CASSRDRNTEAFF
TRBJ2-1	TRBV6-6	-	-	TGTGCCAGCAGTTACTCGTGGCTGGATGAGCAGTTCTTC	CASSYSWLDEQFF
TRBJ1-5	TRBV11-2	TRBD1	few	TGTGCCAGCAGCTTAGACACAGGGGGCTTTCAGCCCCAGCATTTT	CASSLDTGGFQPQHF
TRBJ1-1	TRBV5-1	-	-	TGCGCCAGCAGCTTAAGTCAGGTGGGGTGGACTGAAGCTTTCTTT	CASSLSQVGWTEAFF
TRBJ1-5	TRBV27	-	-	TGTGCCAGCAGCCCCACGGCTATTAGCAATCAGCCCCAGCATTTT	CASSPTAISNQPQHF
TRBJ2-1	TRBV27	TRBD1	-	TGTGCCAGCAGTTTAATTAGTCCTCAGGCAGGGGGCTACAATGAGCAGTTCTTC	CASSLISPQAGGYNEQFF
TRBJ1-6	TRBV19	TRBD1	-	TGTGCCAGTACGACCGGACAGGGAGGGTCACCCCTCCACTTT	CASTTGQGGSPLHF
TRBJ2-2	TRBV4-2	-	-	TGTGCCAGCAGCCAAGTCCTCGGGGGGAACACCGGGGAGCTGTTTTTT	CASSQVLGGNTGELFF
TRBJ1-1	TRBV18	-	-	TGTGCCAGCTCACCACAGGGGATGAACACTGAAGCTTTCTTT	CASSPQGMNTEAFF
TRBJ2-4	TRBV28	-	once	TGTGCCAGCAGTTTTGCAGGGCCGGGAAACATTCAGTACTTC	CASSFAGPGNIQYF
TRBJ2-7	TRBV12-3/TRBV12-4	-	-	TGTGCCAGCAGCCCCGACGCCCCCTACGAGCAGTACTTC	CASSPDAPYEQYF
TRBJ2-7	TRBV5-1	-	-	TGCGCCAGCAGCGCCGGGGTAGCGGCGCTCGGAGGTGTCCACGAGCAGTACTTC	CASSAGVAALGGVHEQYF
TRBJ2-7	TRBV5-1	-	-	TGCGCCAGCGGAAAATGGATACCAGTTGGCGAGCAGTACTTC	CASGKWIPVGEQYF
TRBJ2-5	TRBV19	TRBD1	-	TGTGCCAGTAGTATGAACAGGGGCCAAGAGACCCAGTACTTC	CASSMNRGQETQYF
TRBJ2-7	TRBV21-1	-	-	TGTGCCAGCAGCGACCCGCAGACAGGGCTGTACGAGCAGTACTTC	CASSDPQTGLYEQYF
TRBJ1-2	TRBV9	TRBD1	-	TGTGCCAGCGGGACAGGGGGTTCGGATGGCTACACCTTC	CASGTGGSDGYTF
TRBJ2-1	TRBV6-5	TRBD2	-	TGTGCCAGCAAAGAGCGGGGGGCGGGTGAGCAGTTCTTC	CASKERGAGEQFF
TRBJ2-3	TRBV6-4	-	many	TGTGCCAGCAGTGACTCGGGGGTAGATACGCAGTATTTT	CASSDSGVDTQYF
TRBJ1-1	TRBV6-2/TRBV6-3	-	-	TGTGCCAGCAGTTACTCGACTTTGGAGACTTCGCGGGGGAACACTGAAGCTTTCTTT	CASSYSTLETSRGNTEAFF
TRBJ2-2	TRBV6-5	-	-	TGTGCCAGCAGTTTCCCGGGGCTCCCCGGGGAGCTGTTTTTT	CASSFPGLPGELFF
TRBJ2-3	TRBV7-6	-	-	TGTGCCAGCAGCTTAGAGGCCCACACAGATACGCAGTATTTT	CASSLEAHTDTQYF
TRBJ2-5	TRBV27	-	-	TGTGCCAGCAGTTTATTAGGAGAGACCCAGTACTTC	CASSLLGETQYF
TRBJ1-1	TRBV5-1	-	few	TGCGCCAGCAGCTTGGGAGGGGACACTGAAGCTTTCTTT	CASSLGGDTEAFF
TRBJ1-5	TRBV19	-	-	TGTGCCAGTAGTTTCGCGACCTACAGCCATCAGCCCCAGCATTTT	CASSFATYSHQPQHF
TRBJ2-1	TRBV11-3	-	-	TGTGCCAGCAGCTTAGATGGAATAAACTCCTACAATGAGCAGTTCTTC	CASSLDGINSYNEQFF
TRBJ2-2	TRBV4-1	-	-	TGCGCCAGCAGCCCGGGGAAATACACCGGGGAGCTGTTTTTT	CASSPGKYTGELFF
TRBJ1-1	TRBV19	-	-	TGTGCCAGTAGTATAGCCTGGTGGAAGGCCATGAACACTGAAGCTTTCTTT	CASSIAWWKAMNTEAFF
TRBJ1-5	TRBV6-2/TRBV6-3	-	-	TGTGCCAGCAGCTTCACAATGATTAGCAATCAGCCCCAGCATTTT	CASSFTMISNQPQHF
TRBJ2-1	TRBV6-2/TRBV6-3	-	-	TGTGCCAGCAGTGAGCCAGGGGATGTCAATGAGCAGTTCTTC	CASSEPGDVNEQFF
TRBJ1-5	TRBV7-9	-	-	TGTGCCAGCAGCCAAGGGTATAGCAATCAGCCCCAGCATTTT	CASSQGYSNQPQHF
TRBJ1-5	TRBV7-3	-	-	TGTGCCAGCAGCTTACTTGGGGAAAATCAGCCCCAGCATTTT	CASSLLGENQPQHF
TRBJ2-7	TRBV6-5	TRBD1	-	TGTGCCAGCAGAGCCGGACAGGTAGCCTACGAGCAGTACTTC	CASRAGQVAYEQYF
TRBJ1-5	TRBV7-2	-	-	TGTGCCAGCAGCCCTCAAGGGAGCAATCAGCCCCAGCATTTT	CASSPQGSNQPQHF
TRBJ1-5	TRBV7-9	-	-	TGTGCCAGCAGCTTAGGGCAGCATCAGCCCCAGCATTTT	CASSLGQHQPQHF
TRBJ2-2	TRBV7-2	-	-	TGTGCCAGCAGAACCGGGACAACGAACACCGGGGAGCTGTTTTTT	CASRTGTTNTGELFF
TRBJ1-3	TRBV9	TRBD1	-	TGTGCCAGCAGCGCTCTAGGGACAGGGGGAGACACCATATATTTT	CASSALGTGGDTIYF
TRBJ2-2	TRBV13	TRBD2	-	TGTGCCAGCAGCTTGGGAGCGGGGGTGAACACCGGGGAGCTGTTTTTT	CASSLGAGVNTGELFF
TRBJ2-1	TRBV4-2	TRBD2	-	TGTGCCAGCAGCCGGACTAGCGGGGAGCAGTTCTTC	CASSRTSGEQFF
TRBJ1-1	TRBV5-1	TRBD1	-	TGCGCCAGCACGCAGGGGGATTTGAACACTGAAGCTTTCTTT	CASTQGDLNTEAFF